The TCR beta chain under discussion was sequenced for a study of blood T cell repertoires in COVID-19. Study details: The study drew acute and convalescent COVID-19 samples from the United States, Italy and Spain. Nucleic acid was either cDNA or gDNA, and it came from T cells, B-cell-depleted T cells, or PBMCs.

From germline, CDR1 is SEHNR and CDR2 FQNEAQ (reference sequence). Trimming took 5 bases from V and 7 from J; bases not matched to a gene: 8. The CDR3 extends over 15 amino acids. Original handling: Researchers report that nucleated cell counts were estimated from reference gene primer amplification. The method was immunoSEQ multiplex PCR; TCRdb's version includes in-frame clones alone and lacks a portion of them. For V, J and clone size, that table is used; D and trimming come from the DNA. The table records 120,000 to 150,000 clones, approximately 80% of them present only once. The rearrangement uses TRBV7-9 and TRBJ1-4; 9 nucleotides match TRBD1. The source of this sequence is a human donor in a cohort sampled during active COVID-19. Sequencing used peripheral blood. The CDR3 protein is CASSPTGGQGEKLFF. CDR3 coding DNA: TGTGCCAGCAGCCCCACAGGGGGCCAGGGTGAAAAACTGTTTTTT.